Listed here are 28 T cell receptor beta chains from one sample, sequenced in a study of cytomegalovirus exposure and HLA in healthy donors. With 60 Vbeta and 13 Jbeta primers, the PCR was carried out. The repertoire was sequenced with immunoSEQ multiplex PCR; TCRdb's copy has only in-frame clones and lacks some. Of 130,000 to 150,000 clones detected, approximately 81% appear once; the ten largest clones hold approximately 4%. Sequencing was carried out using PBMCs. The receptors originated from a woman aged 40 to 55 in good health and CMV-seropositive.

The chain has TRBV28 and TRBJ1-2; a weak D match, TRBD1 (6 bases). The CDR3 length is 13 residues. The V end lost 5 bases, the J end lost 6 bases, and 13 bases lay between the germline ends. CDR1 is MDHEN, CDR2 SYDVKM, per germline. CDR3 nucleotide sequence: TGTGCCAGCAGTCCCCACAGGGTAGATGGCTACACCTTC. Protein product: CASSPHRVDGYTF.

The chain recombines TRBV28 with TRBJ2-5; perhaps TRBD2 as D (5 bases). The CDR3 totals 15 residues. V dropped 2 bases and J dropped 4 bases, with 14 bases sitting between them. Germline V gives CDR1 MDHEN, CDR2 SYDVKM. DNA for the CDR3: TGTGCCAGCAGTTTAACACGGGGTTATGTAGAGACCCAGTACTTC. Its protein is CASSLTRGYVETQYF.

The V call is TRBV11-2, the J call TRBJ2-3; no firm D call. Germline V gene lookup returns CDR1 SGHAT and CDR2 FQNNGV. This CDR3 has 14 residues. Trimming took 1 base from V and 2 from J, leaving 7 bases between them. The CDR3 nucleotides are TGTGCCAGCAGCTTAGCACGGTACACAGATACGCAGTATTTT. This sequence encodes CASSLARYTDTQYF.

The V and J genes are TRBV5-1 and TRBJ2-2; the D gene is possibly TRBD1 (6 bases). This CDR3 comprises 15 residues. The germline CDR1 and CDR2 sequences are SGHRS and YFSETQ. V dropped 3 bases and J dropped 5 bases, with 14 bases sitting between them. DNA of the CDR3: TGCGCCAGCAGCTCGGACAGCCTTGATACCGGGGAGCTGTTTTTT. This sequence encodes CASSSDSLDTGELFF.

V and J are TRBV6-5 and TRBJ1-2; 9 bases match TRBD1. There are 12 residues in the CDR3. CDR1 MNHEY and CDR2 SVGAGI come from the germline V gene. Trimming removed 6 bases from V and 6 bases from J; junction bases left unmatched: 2. The CDR3 protein is CASRDRGNGYTF. CDR3 bases: TGTGCCAGCAGGGACAGGGGTAATGGCTACACCTTC.

This clone has just one count. The V gene is TRBV11-2, the J gene TRBJ2-6, with 7 bases lining up with TRBD1. The CDR3 contains 18 residues. Germline-derived CDR1 and CDR2 are SGHAT and FQNNGV. J gave up 6 bases and V 5 bases, and 16 bases lay outside the gene matches. The CDR3 nucleotides are TGTGCCAGCAGCGCGCAACAGGGGCCATCCGTAGCGGCCAACGTCCTGACTTTC. Encoded protein: CASSAQQGPSVAANVLTF.

The V and J genes are TRBV5-1 and TRBJ2-2; TRBD2 agrees at 10 bases. V shed 0 bases, J shed 0 bases, and the junction held 5 bases outside the gene matches. The CDR3 has 18 amino acids. Germline V gives CDR1 SGHRS, CDR2 YFSETQ. CDR3 region: CASSLAVAGGANTGELFF. For the CDR3, the DNA is TGCGCCAGCAGCTTGGCGGTAGCGGGAGGTGCGAACACCGGGGAGCTGTTTTTT.

The V gene is TRBV5-8, the J gene TRBJ2-7; TRBD2 might be the D (6 bases). This CDR3 has 13 amino acids. The V end was cut by 3 bases, the J end by 2 bases, with 9 bases between. CDR1 SGHTS and CDR2 YDEGEE come from the germline V gene. In DNA form, the CDR3 reads TGTGCCAGCAGCTCCGGGGGTGCCTACGAGCAGTACTTC. It is translated as CASSSGGAYEQYF.

This sequence joins TRBV27 and TRBJ1-3, with D possibly TRBD1 on 5 matching bases. The ends were cut back, 8 bases at V and 1 base at J, with 12 bases in the middle. Germline V CDR1 and CDR2: MNHEY, SMNVEV (reference sequence). This CDR3 region has 14 residues. The DNA for the CDR3 is TGTGCCAGCTACTCCGGGGGATCTGGAAACACCATATATTTT. It yields the protein CASYSGGSGNTIYF.

The chain is built from TRBV6-5 and TRBJ2-1; 10 bases line up with TRBD2. CDR3 length equals 15 residues. CDR1 MNHEY and CDR2 SVGAGI come from the germline V gene. Germline trimming cut 5 bases from V and 4 bases from J; bases unmatched to any gene: 5. DNA of the CDR3: TGTGCCAGCAGTAAACTAGCGGGGACATACAATGAGCAGTTCTTC. It is translated as CASSKLAGTYNEQFF.

This clone was picked up a small number of times. This chain links TRBV5-4 with TRBJ2-7; TRBD2 might be the D (5 bases). The V and J ends lost 4 bases and 0 bases respectively, with 11 bases between them. Germline V CDR1 and CDR2: SGHNT, YYREEE (reference sequence). This CDR3 contains 14 residues. The CDR3 DNA sequence: TGTGCCAGCAGCCTCCTAGGGAGCTCCTACGAGCAGTACTTC. This gives the protein CASSLLGSSYEQYF. The full variable domain, its missing parts supplied by reference TRBV5-4 and TRBJ2-7, is ETGVTQSPTHLIKTRGQQVTLRCSSQSGHNTVSWYQQALGQGPQFIFQYYREEENGRGNFPPRFSGLQFPNYSSELNVNALELDDSALYLCASSLLGSSYEQYFGPGTRLTVT.

The chain recombines TRBV6-5 with TRBJ2-7; 9 nucleotides align to TRBD2. There are 14 residues in the CDR3. V was pared by 0 bases and J by 9 bases, with 6 bases of the junction left unmatched. Germline CDR1 is MNHEY and CDR2 is SVGAGI. CDR3 in amino acids: CASSYSGGRDRQYF. CDR3 bases: TGTGCCAGCAGTTACTCTGGCGGGAGGGATAGGCAGTACTTC.

CDR3: CASSIRQSSNEKLFF. As DNA, the CDR3 is TGTGCCAGCAGCATCCGACAGTCCTCTAATGAAAAACTGTTTTTT. The V call is TRBV7-9, the J call TRBJ1-4; perhaps TRBD1 as D (5 bases). The germline CDR1 and CDR2 sequences are SEHNR and FQNEAQ (reference sequence). The CDR3 is made up of 15 amino acids. V lost 5 bases to trimming and J lost 3 bases, with 13 bases between them.

This sequence joins TRBV19 and TRBJ1-4; D is uncertain. V was shortened by 5 bases and J by 6 bases, with 22 bases between the two germline ends. Germline lookup yields CDR1 LNHDA and CDR2 SQIVND (reference sequence). This CDR3 has 17 residues. The CDR3 DNA reads TGTGCCAGTAGTTCACTGACCAACTCGGGAGAGTATGAAAAACTGTTTTTT. Protein: CASSSLTNSGEYEKLFF.

The CDR3 protein is CAWSVTGENTIYF. DNA for the CDR3: TGTGCCTGGAGTGTCACAGGGGAGAACACCATATATTTT. The V and J genes are TRBV30 and TRBJ1-3; TRBD1 matches 7 bases. Germline CDR1 is GTSNPN and CDR2 is SVGIG (reference sequence). This CDR3 comprises 13 residues. Germline trimming cut 0 bases from V and 7 bases from J; bases unmatched to any gene: 3.

This clone was observed a handful of times. This chain uses TRBV4-2 with TRBJ2-7; TRBD2 aligns across 8 bases. The CDR3 is 16 amino acids. The ends lost 1 base at V and 3 bases at J; junction bases unmatched: 8. Germline V lookup: CDR1 LGHNA, CDR2 YNFKEQ. In DNA, the CDR3 is TGTGCCAGCAGCCAAGCAACTAGCGGCGACATCTACGAGCAGTACTTC. Translation: CASSQATSGDIYEQYF.

The chain is built from TRBV7-2 and TRBJ2-1, with TRBD2 matching over 8 bases. The CDR3 has 17 amino acids. CDR1 SGHTA and CDR2 FQGNSA come from the germline V gene. With V trimmed by 2 bases and J by 0 bases, 6 bases remained unmatched. The CDR3 is CASSLNQLAVSYNEQFF. The CDR3 DNA reads TGTGCCAGCAGCTTAAACCAACTAGCGGTCTCCTACAATGAGCAGTTCTTC.

The chain combines TRBV19 with TRBJ2-2; possible D gene TRBD2, 7 bases. With 6 bases removed from V and 3 bases from J, the gap between germline ends came to 14 bases. The CDR3 totals 15 residues. Looked up from germline, CDR1 is LNHDA and CDR2 is SQIVND (reference sequence). Here the CDR3 DNA reads TGTGCCAGTAGACCTACAGGGAGGGACACCGGGGAGCTGTTTTTT. Translation gives CASRPTGRDTGELFF.

CDR3 in amino acids: CSTKAGGSYNEQFF. The CDR3 coding sequence is TGCAGCACGAAAGCGGGGGGGTCCTACAATGAGCAGTTCTTC. The rearrangement uses TRBV29-1 and TRBJ2-1; TRBD2 matches 10 bases. V gave up 8 bases and J gave up 1 base; unmatched junction bases: 5. There are 14 residues in the CDR3. The germline gives CDR1 SQVTM, CDR2 ANQGSEA.

V and J are TRBV4-1 and TRBJ1-2; 8 nucleotides agree with TRBD1. The CDR3 runs 15 residues. Per germline, CDR1 MGHRA and CDR2 YSYEKL. J gave up 4 bases and V 5 bases, and 9 bases lay outside the gene matches. This CDR3 reads CASSFGQGKSYGYTF. CDR3 nucleotides: TGCGCCAGCAGCTTCGGACAGGGAAAAAGCTATGGCTACACCTTC.

The CDR3 DNA follows: TGTGCCAGCAGTTTCACAGGAATTACCTACGAGCAGTACTTC. It encodes CASSFTGITYEQYF. V usage is TRBV6-5 and J usage is TRBJ2-7; D might be TRBD1 (5 bases). Germline lookup yields CDR1 MNHEY and CDR2 SVGAGI. The germline V and J ends were trimmed by 4 bases and 2 bases, with 12 bases remaining between them. The CDR3 runs to 14 residues.

V and J are TRBV9 and TRBJ2-5, with D tentatively TRBD2 (5 bases). Germline CDR1 SGDLS, CDR2 YYNGEE. V was shortened by 0 bases and J by 5 bases, with 8 bases between the two germline ends. This CDR3 spans 13 amino acids. CDR3 DNA: TGTGCCAGCAGCGTAGAGAGGGCTGAGACCCAGTACTTC. It is translated as CASSVERAETQYF.

J is TRBJ2-3 and V is TRBV4-2; D is possibly TRBD2 (6 bases). The V and J ends lost 5 bases and 4 bases respectively, with 19 bases between them. CDR3 size: 16 residues. Germline loops: CDR1 LGHNA, CDR2 YNFKEQ. The CDR3 is CASSAVGLPPPDTQYF. CDR3 coding DNA: TGTGCCAGCAGCGCGGTGGGACTTCCACCTCCAGATACGCAGTATTTT.

The chain uses TRBV28 and TRBJ2-7, with D possibly being TRBD1 (6 bases). In germline, CDR1 is MDHEN, CDR2 SYDVKM. Trimming cost V 5 bases and J 6 bases, with 14 bases left between them. This CDR3 has 13 amino acids. Written as DNA, the CDR3 is TGTGCCAGCAGTACTACAGGGTGGGCCGAGCAGTACTTC. Amino acid sequence: CASSTTGWAEQYF. The full variable domain, completed using reference TRBV28 and TRBJ2-7, is DVKVTQSSRYLVKRTGEKVFLECVQDMDHENMFWYRQDPGLGLRLIYFSYDVKMKEKGDIPEGYSVSREKKERFSLILESASTNQTSMYLCASSTTGWAEQYFGPGTRLTVT.

J is TRBJ1-3 and V is TRBV6-1; possibly TRBD1 for D (6 bases). Per the germline V gene, CDR1 is MNHNS and CDR2 is SASEGT. V lost 10 bases and J lost 2, with 18 bases in between. There are 15 residues in the CDR3. CDR3 region: CATVEKGGPGNTIYF. For the CDR3, the DNA is TGTGCCACTGTAGAGAAAGGGGGACCTGGAAACACCATATATTTT.

The chain is built from TRBV2 and TRBJ2-7, with a tentative D call TRBD2 (6 bases). The V and J ends lost 3 bases and 2 bases respectively, with 11 bases between them. CDR1 is SNHLY and CDR2 is FYNNEI in the germline V gene. The CDR3 totals 14 residues. CDR3 sequence (DNA): TGTGCCAGCAGTGAGGAGGGTGGGGCCTACGAGCAGTACTTC. It specifies CASSEEGGAYEQYF.

The chain links TRBV10-3 to TRBJ1-2; TRBD1 agrees at 9 bases. J was trimmed by 2 bases and V by 5 bases; bases with no gene match: 12. Germline lookup yields CDR1 ENHRY and CDR2 SYGVKD. This CDR3 has 17 residues. The CDR3 DNA reads TGTGCCATCAGTAAAATGGACAGGGGCGATATCAACTATGGCTACACCTTC. Translated, it gives CAISKMDRGDINYGYTF.

The sample holds a few counts of this clone. The rearrangement joins TRBV28 to TRBJ1-4; no clear D. This CDR3 region has 13 residues. Germline V lookup: CDR1 MDHEN, CDR2 SYDVKM. Trimming removed 5 bases at V and 2 bases at J, with 6 bases between. The CDR3 here is CASSPRTNEKLFF. The CDR3 DNA reads as TGTGCCAGCAGTCCTAGGACTAATGAAAAACTGTTTTTT.